This is a list of T cell receptor beta chains from one sample in a study of blood T cell repertoires in COVID-19. Data came from immunoSEQ multiplex PCR; TCRdb stores just in-frame clones and leaves some out. Found here are fewer than 150,000 clones, around 85% of them singletons; the top ten hold 2% to 3%. Sequenced input: peripheral blood. These receptor sequences come from a man aged 50 to 60 with acute or convalescent COVID-19. The CDR3 runs from the conserved cysteine through the conserved F or W. A D gene is named only where the DNA matches it firmly. Some rows mark clone size as missing; the rest say once, few, many or name a class of expanded clone.

. TRBD2 TRBJ2-5 TRBV7-9 CASSHPLLAGDETQYF TGTGCCAGCAGCCATCCCCTACTAGCGGGAGATGAGACCCAGTACTTC
. . TRBJ2-1 TRBV7-9 CASSLALGEDEQFF TGTGCCAGCAGCTTAGCGCTAGGCGAGGATGAGCAGTTCTTC
. TRBD2 TRBJ2-5 TRBV5-6 CASSPAGVHETQYF TGTGCCAGCAGCCCCGCGGGGGTTCACGAGACCCAGTACTTC
. TRBD2 TRBJ2-4 TRBV6-2/TRBV6-3 CASSYKGLTSGRNIQYF TGTGCCAGCAGTTACAAGGGCCTGACTAGCGGGAGAAACATTCAGTACTTC
. . TRBJ2-7 TRBV15 CATSRADLGEQYF TGTGCCACCAGCAGAGCCGACTTGGGCGAGCAGTACTTC
few . TRBJ1-5 TRBV4-1 CASRRGAGQPQHF TGCGCCAGCAGAAGGGGCGCGGGGCAGCCCCAGCATTTT
once . TRBJ1-6 TRBV10-1 CASSERGNSPLHF TGCGCCAGCAGTGAGCGGGGAAATTCACCCCTCCACTTT
. TRBD1 TRBJ1-2 TRBV7-9 CASSADRGRVGYTF TGTGCCAGCAGCGCCGACAGGGGGAGAGTCGGCTACACCTTC
. . TRBJ2-3 TRBV25-1 CASSERLGTDTQYF TGTGCCAGCAGTGAACGTTTAGGCACAGATACGCAGTATTTT
few TRBD1 TRBJ2-2 TRBV7-8 CAPGQENTGELFF TGTGCTCCGGGACAGGAGAACACCGGGGAGCTGTTTTTT
. TRBD1 TRBJ1-1 TRBV5-8 CASSLWQGAGNTEAFF TGTGCCAGCAGCTTGTGGCAGGGGGCCGGAAACACTGAAGCTTTCTTT
. TRBD1 TRBJ2-7 TRBV27 CASSLIDRGSEQYF TGTGCCAGCAGTTTAATTGACAGGGGTTCCGAGCAGTACTTC
. . TRBJ2-7 TRBV19 CASSYRWSYEQYF TGTGCCAGTAGTTATAGATGGTCCTACGAGCAGTACTTC
. . TRBJ2-1 TRBV3-1/TRBV3-2 CASSQENGGHNEQFF TGTGCCAGCAGCCAAGAAAACGGGGGGCACAATGAGCAGTTCTTC
once . TRBJ2-7 TRBV28 CASRFRDMAYEQYF TGTGCCAGCAGATTCCGGGACATGGCCTACGAGCAGTACTTC
. TRBD1 TRBJ1-5 TRBV5-8 CASSLNRGSNQPQHF TGTGCCAGCAGCCTGAACAGGGGTAGCAATCAGCCCCAGCATTTT
. . TRBJ1-5 TRBV6-6 CASSSQAGLNQPQHF TGTGCCAGCAGTTCTCAGGCAGGGCTAAATCAGCCCCAGCATTTT
. TRBD1 TRBJ2-1 TRBV7-3 CASSPRDWDREQFF TGTGCCAGCAGCCCTCGGGACTGGGACAGGGAGCAGTTCTTC
. . TRBJ2-3 TRBV4-1 CASSQVGTGTDTQYF TGCGCCAGCAGCCAAGTCGGGACTGGCACAGATACGCAGTATTTT
. . TRBJ1-3 TRBV27 CASSETGTIGNTIYF TGTGCCAGCAGTGAAACAGGAACCATTGGAAACACCATATATTTT
. . TRBJ1-4 TRBV7-6 CASSHTNEKLFF TGTGCCAGCAGCCACACAAATGAAAAACTGTTTTTT
. TRBD1 TRBJ1-1 TRBV7-8 CASSLSQGATEAFF TGTGCCAGCAGCTTATCCCAGGGGGCGACTGAAGCTTTCTTT
. TRBD2 TRBJ2-2 TRBV27 CASSTIAGVRTGELFF TGTGCCAGCAGTACTATAGCGGGAGTGAGAACCGGGGAGCTGTTTTTT
. . TRBJ1-5 TRBV19 CASSMQGWGNQPQHF TGTGCCAGTAGTATGCAGGGGTGGGGCAATCAGCCCCAGCATTTT
. TRBD1 TRBJ2-2 TRBV7-9 CASQDRDTANTGELFF TGTGCCAGCCAGGACAGGGACACGGCGAACACCGGGGAGCTGTTTTTT
. . TRBJ2-2 TRBV6-4 CASSDKQGARELFF TGTGCCAGCAGTGACAAACAGGGAGCCAGGGAGCTGTTTTTT
. . TRBJ1-1 TRBV19 CASSIPGLLNTEAFF TGTGCCAGTAGTATCCCCGGACTGTTGAACACTGAAGCTTTCTTT
. TRBD1 TRBJ1-4 TRBV4-1 CASSQDRQGVSEKLFF TGCGCCAGCAGCCAAGATAGACAGGGGGTTAGTGAAAAACTGTTTTTT
. TRBD2 TRBJ2-2 TRBV7-8 CASSLAMAGDTGELFF TGTGCCAGCAGCTTAGCGATGGCGGGGGACACCGGGGAGCTGTTTTTT
. TRBD1 TRBJ2-4 TRBV7-9 CASSLRDRENIQYF TGTGCCAGCAGCCTTCGGGACAGAGAAAACATTCAGTACTTC
once . TRBJ2-7 TRBV14 CASSQRRDSRSSYEQYF TGTGCCAGCAGCCAACGGAGGGACTCAAGGAGCTCCTACGAGCAGTACTTC
. . TRBJ2-7 TRBV28 CASSLEGLSLYEQYF TGTGCCAGCAGTTTGGAGGGTCTGTCCCTCTACGAGCAGTACTTC
. TRBD1 TRBJ1-4 TRBV11-1 CASSSGQGATNEKLFF TGTGCCAGCAGCTCGGGACAGGGGGCAACTAATGAAAAACTGTTTTTT
. . TRBJ2-7 TRBV30 CAWSISLTYEQYF TGTGCCTGGAGTATAAGCCTTACCTACGAGCAGTACTTC
. TRBD1 TRBJ2-2 TRBV7-3 CASSLNPTGANTGELFF TGTGCCAGCAGCTTAAACCCGACAGGGGCGAACACCGGGGAGCTGTTTTTT
. . TRBJ1-2 TRBV27 CASSPGVDYGYTF TGTGCCAGCTCACCGGGGGTCGACTATGGCTACACCTTC
. TRBD1 TRBJ2-7 TRBV4-1 CASSQGTGDEQYF TGCGCCAGCAGCCAAGGGACAGGGGACGAGCAGTACTTC
. TRBD1 TRBJ1-5 TRBV6-1 CASSGHGTGVNQPQHF TGTGCCAGCAGTGGACACGGGACAGGGGTCAATCAGCCCCAGCATTTT
few . TRBJ1-5 TRBV12-3/TRBV12-4 CASSNYGNQPQHF TGTGCCAGCAGTAACTACGGCAATCAGCCCCAGCATTTT
. . TRBJ1-5 TRBV6-1 CASSEGLNSNQPQHF TGTGCCAGCAGTGAAGGACTGAATAGCAATCAGCCCCAGCATTTT
. . TRBJ2-5 TRBV7-9 CASSLAADQETQYF TGTGCCAGCAGCTTAGCAGCGGACCAAGAGACCCAGTACTTC
. TRBD1 TRBJ1-5 TRBV18 CASSPGQGRQPQHF TGTGCCAGCTCCCCGGGACAGGGGCGTCAGCCCCAGCATTTT
. TRBD2 TRBJ2-3 TRBV27 CASSLTSGSTDTQYF TGTGCCAGCAGTTTAACTAGCGGGAGCACAGATACGCAGTATTTT
once TRBD1 TRBJ2-1 TRBV5-6 CASSSGTGLNEQFF TGTGCCAGCAGCTCTGGGACAGGGCTAAATGAGCAGTTCTTC
. TRBD1 TRBJ1-6 TRBV5-8 CASSVQGAALHF TGTGCCAGCAGCGTTCAGGGGGCTGCCCTCCACTTT
. TRBD2 TRBJ2-3 TRBV4-1 CASSRTSGGADTQYF TGCGCCAGCAGCCGAACTAGCGGGGGTGCAGATACGCAGTATTTT
. . TRBJ1-2 TRBV29-1 CSVQGGDYGYTF TGCAGCGTTCAGGGAGGGGACTATGGCTACACCTTC
. TRBD2 TRBJ2-2 TRBV15 CATSRRRESLDTGELFF TGTGCCACCAGCAGAAGGCGGGAGTCGTTAGACACCGGGGAGCTGTTTTTT
few . TRBJ1-5 TRBV7-8 CASSLVWDTYSNQPQHF TGTGCCAGCAGCTTAGTTTGGGACACCTATAGCAATCAGCCCCAGCATTTT
few TRBD1 TRBJ2-2 TRBV19 CASSFRTGGTTGELFF TGTGCCAGTAGTTTTCGGACAGGGGGTACCACCGGGGAGCTGTTTTTT
. TRBD1 TRBJ2-6 TRBV28 CASSFAGQGAHRANVLTF TGTGCCAGCAGTTTTGCCGGCCAGGGGGCGCACAGGGCCAACGTCCTGACTTTC
. TRBD1 TRBJ1-4 TRBV6-5 CASRQTGGEEKLFF TGTGCCAGCAGACAAACAGGGGGCGAAGAAAAACTGTTTTTT
. . TRBJ1-5 TRBV27 CASSSSGYNQPQHF TGTGCCAGCAGTTCTTCAGGATACAATCAGCCCCAGCATTTT
. TRBD1 TRBJ1-6 TRBV30 CAWGGTANSPLHF TGTGCCTGGGGGGGGACAGCAAATTCACCCCTCCACTTT
. TRBD1 TRBJ2-5 TRBV25-1 CASSELGQGGETQYF TGTGCCAGCAGTGAATTGGGACAGGGGGGAGAGACCCAGTACTTC
. . TRBJ2-5 TRBV6-4 CASSEQGGQETQYF TGTGCCAGCAGTGAACAGGGCGGCCAAGAGACCCAGTACTTC
. . TRBJ1-1 TRBV6-5 CASYTGYDTEAFF TGTGCCAGCTATACAGGGTATGACACTGAAGCTTTCTTT
. TRBD2 TRBJ2-7 TRBV30 CAWSVQRGGSYEQYF TGTGCCTGGAGTGTACAGCGGGGGGGGTCCTACGAGCAGTACTTC
. TRBD1 TRBJ1-4 TRBV30 CAWSVRMGQGAGANEKLFF TGTGCCTGGAGTGTACGGATGGGACAGGGGGCCGGAGCTAATGAAAAACTGTTTTTT
. TRBD1 TRBJ1-1 TRBV6-5 CASSPDRENTEAFF TGTGCCAGCAGTCCCGACAGGGAGAACACTGAAGCTTTCTTT